This entry is about one T cell receptor (beta chain). The clone's antigen remains unknown. Base qualities are not recorded, but no much larger clone differs from it by a single base. Library method: 5' RACE. The run used an Illumina HiSeq 2000. Template switching added a universal primer binding site, and the final cDNA carried a unique molecular identifier that allowed TCR cDNA molecules to be counted accurately. Specific primers in the conserved constant-segment region were used to synthesize first-strand cDNA for TCR alpha and beta chains. To control for contamination, every cDNA library carried two barcodes: a SMART-Mk sample barcode plus Illumina barcodes. TruSeq adapter sequences along with Illumina sample barcodes were introduced in two successive PCR steps. The Illumina HiSeq platform was used with custom primers to sequence TCR alpha and beta cDNA libraries. The paper's data handling went like this. Unique molecular identifiers were extracted from raw reads with MiGEC, and CDR3 positions were determined with MiXCR. Recombination models were inferred per individual with the repgenHMM and IGoR tools using an EM algorithm. The tcR package in R was used for shared clonotype analysis, with sharing normalized by the product of cloneset sizes. Out-of-frame nonproductive sequences were analyzed to study raw recombination free of thymic and clonal selection effects. TCRdb took the public reads, trimmed them with fastp at Q25, ran MiXCR for clone calling and kept in-frame beta chains. CDR3 protein sequences are deduplicated, and each keeps its most common genes and DNA. The V and J calls were determined by TCRdb, not by the authors. Recorded for this sample are fewer than 250,000 distinct CDR3 sequences; around 15% of them occurred a single time. 40% of the sample lies in the top ten.

Only healthy Caucasian donors were included. The twin cohort comprised three pairs of female monozygotic twins, all aged roughly 18 to 29 years. Positive isolation kits from Invitrogen were used to isolate CD4+ and CD8+ T cell populations. The sample comes from a study of identical twins (dated by TCRdb to about 2016). At the level of the whole study: To test whether fetal clonotypes persist, this study deep-sequenced TCR alpha and beta repertoires from monozygotic twins, from unrelated adults of various ages, and from cord blood. Replicate twin experiments were performed at different times using different library preparation protocols to rule out contamination.

Its CDR3 holds 13 amino acids, cysteine through phenylalanine. Only the CDR3 region is kept as DNA, spanning 39 bases read in frame from base 1. Per the germline V gene, SGHDT is the CDR1 and YYEEEE is the CDR2. V gives up 4 bases and J gives up 5 bases, and the segment between their germline ends measures 11 bases. Summary of the overall study and its limitations: Zero-insertion analyses could be partly confounded by invariant T cells such as MAIT and iNKT, although diverse VJ usage argued against such confounding for most clonotypes. In monozygotic twins, recombination models systematically underestimated out-of-frame TCR alpha sharing, but the models matched the sharing seen between unrelated individuals. In beta out-of-frame sequences, excess twin sharing was weaker, because having fewer shared sequences lowered the signal-to-noise ratio. Fewer insertions were carried by abundant cord blood beta clonotypes, a similar but weaker trend appeared in young adult naive repertoires, and no such trend appeared in memory repertoires. Out-of-frame TCR alpha sequences shared between twins showed an excess of low generation-probability sequences compared with coincidental sharing between unrelated individuals. Conclusions relied on cross-sectional statistical analysis, since the same donors could not be followed over many years.

The same sample was also used in a study of T cells expressing NK-cell markers. From the second report: Three sorted T-cell subsets (CD3+CD56+NKG2C+, CD3+CD56+NKG2C- and CD3+CD56-NKG2C+) from about 8 donors had their TCR beta-chain repertoires profiled. Seven of the eight sequenced donors were HCMV-seropositive and one was HCMV-seronegative. To restrict sorting to alphabetaTCR-expressing T cells, an anti-gammadeltaTCR antibody was added in several experiments. For five or six donors, the dominant CD3+CD56+NKG2C+ clonotypes were among the top 10 CD8+ clonotypes and accounted for roughly 1.0-8% of CD8+ T cells. Those dominant clonotypes were again the most abundant among CD3+CD56-NKG2C+ cells in a few donors, at roughly 25-65%. Whether the expanded NKG2C-expressing T cell clones were specific for HCMV antigens remained unclear. All eight donors whose samples were sequenced were randomly selected healthy volunteers, three of them men and five women. To determine HCMV serostatus, a commercial ELISA kit was used to detect HCMV-specific IgG in serum. MIGEC was used to demultiplex reads and group the reads by UMI, and MiTCR was used to assemble and quantify clonotypes. To remove erroneous sequences, TCR cDNA sequences were retained only when supported by two or more reads. Downstream repertoire analysis used the tcR package, and clonotypes were matched across fractions by CDR3 nucleotide sequence plus V segment. VDJmatch was used to annotate antigen specificity against VDJdb, with one amino acid substitution in CDR3 allowed.

The rearrangement combines TRBV5-6 with TRBJ2-3, with the D gene uncertain. This sequence was found in a woman between 18 and 29 years old in good health. Input material: CD8+ T cells sorted from blood. The encoded CDR3 is CASSPGHLDTQYF. The DNA sequence reads TGTGCCAGCAGCCCCGGGCACTTAGATACGCAGTATTTT.